This is a list of T cell receptor beta chains from one sample in a study of post-analysis software for immune sequencing data. TCRdb independently ran MiXCR on the PCR reads; one entry per CDR3 protein. Seen here are hundreds of thousands of distinct CDR3 sequences, around 64% observed once, and the top ten hold approximately 10%. Sequencing used blood. These receptors were obtained from a girl aged 2-10 years with multiple sclerosis. CDR3s include the opening cysteine and the closing phenylalanine or tryptophan. D genes are given only for firm matches. Part of the rows lack a size; the others show once, few, many or a class for expanded clones.

>once|TRBV20-1|TRBD2|TRBJ2-1
TGCAGTGCTAGGGCGACTAGCGGCCACTACAATGAGCAGTTCTTC
CSARATSGHYNEQFF
>.|TRBV7-9|.|TRBJ1-1
TGTGCCCGCCAACTGTATTCGCTGAACACTGAAGCTTTCTTT
CARQLYSLNTEAFF
>.|TRBV5-6|.|TRBJ2-1
TGTGCCAGCAGCTTGCGGCGGGGACTCAATGAGCAGTTCTTC
CASSLRRGLNEQFF
>few|TRBV5-5|.|TRBJ1-1
TGTGCCAGCAGCTCACCGGCCGTCATAACTGAAGCTTTCTTT
CASSSPAVITEAFF
>.|TRBV5-1|.|TRBJ2-7
TGCGCCGGCAGCTTGACAGGAAGCTCCTACGAGCAGTACTTC
CAGSLTGSSYEQYF
>.|TRBV20-1|TRBD2|TRBJ2-7
TGCAGTGCTAGAGGGGGCGGGAGGGCGTTTTACGAGCAGTACTTC
CSARGGGRAFYEQYF
>.|TRBV11-2|TRBD2|TRBJ2-3
TGTGCCAGCAGCTCCCTGGAGACTAGCGGGGGGGGAAAAGATACGCAGTATTTT
CASSSLETSGGGKDTQYF
>.|TRBV2|TRBD1|TRBJ2-3
TGTGCCAGCAGAAACAGGGGGCCAGATACGCAGTATTTT
CASRNRGPDTQYF
>.|TRBV5-1|.|TRBJ2-1
TGCGCCAGCAGCTTCGATCTAGGGGCCTACAATGAGCAGTTCTTC
CASSFDLGAYNEQFF
>.|TRBV20-1|TRBD2|TRBJ2-4
TGCAGTGCTAGAGAAAATCGGGCGGCGGGAGCCGAAAACATTCAGTACTTC
CSARENRAAGAENIQYF
>once|TRBV27|.|TRBJ2-4
TGTGCCAGCAGTCGACTAGTCAATGGAAACATTCAGTACTTC
CASSRLVNGNIQYF
>once|TRBV19|TRBD1|TRBJ1-1
TGTGCCAGTAGTATACGGTCAGGGGGCTTGAACACTGAAGCTTTCTTT
CASSIRSGGLNTEAFF
>.|TRBV6-6|TRBD2|TRBJ2-3
TGTGCCAGCAGTCCCTCTAGCGGGGGGGCTAGCACAGATACGCAGTATTTT
CASSPSSGGASTDTQYF
>.|TRBV7-8|TRBD2|TRBJ2-5
TGTGCCAGCAGCTCCACCGGGGGGGTACAAGAGACCCAGTACTTC
CASSSTGGVQETQYF
>.|TRBV20-1|TRBD1|TRBJ2-5
TGCAGTGCTAGCCCAGGGGGTCTGGGGGAGACCCAGTACTTC
CSASPGGLGETQYF
>.|TRBV5-1|.|TRBJ2-1
TGCGCCAGCAGCTTGGGGGAGGGGGTCTCCTACAATGAGCAGTTCTTC
CASSLGEGVSYNEQFF
>.|TRBV29-1|.|TRBJ1-5
TGCAGCGTCTCATCGGTGGGACAGCCCCAGCATTTT
CSVSSVGQPQHF
>.|TRBV6-1|.|TRBJ2-5
TGTGCCAGCAGTGTGTCCATCGCCTGGGTCGTAGAGACCCAGTACTTC
CASSVSIAWVVETQYF
>.|TRBV5-1|.|TRBJ2-1
TGCGCCAGCAGCTTGGTTAGTGGGGGACTGAACAATGAGCAGTTCTTC
CASSLVSGGLNNEQFF
>.|TRBV11-2|.|TRBJ2-5
TGTGCCAGCAGCTTCTCGTTAGGAGGAGGCGAGACCCAGTACTTC
CASSFSLGGGETQYF
>.|TRBV20-1|.|TRBJ2-3
TGCAGTGCTAGAGAGCCTAGCCCTCTTGGCACAGATACGCAGTATTTT
CSAREPSPLGTDTQYF
>.|TRBV5-1|TRBD1|TRBJ2-5
TGCGCCAGCAGCTTGGACGGACAGGGGGAGACCCAGTACTTC
CASSLDGQGETQYF
>.|TRBV20-1|TRBD1|TRBJ1-5
TGCAGTGCTAGAAAGGGAGGGGGCGACAATCAGCCCCAGCATTTT
CSARKGGGDNQPQHF
>.|TRBV25-1|.|TRBJ2-2
TGTGCCAGCAGTCCGGCGGGGCCGAACACCGGGGAGCTGTTTTTT
CASSPAGPNTGELFF
>.|TRBV20-1|.|TRBJ2-1
TGCAGTGCTAGCAAGCGGTTTTACAATGAGCAGTTCTTC
CSASKRFYNEQFF
>.|TRBV20-1|.|TRBJ2-2
TGCAGTGCTAGAGACCCCAGGGGAGGAGATACCGGGGAGCTGTTTTTT
CSARDPRGGDTGELFF
>.|TRBV11-2|TRBD2|TRBJ2-1
TGTGCCAGCAGCCCCCGGACGGGACTAGCCTCCTACAATGAGCAGTTCTTC
CASSPRTGLASYNEQFF
>.|TRBV27|.|TRBJ2-7
TGTGCCAGCAGTTTTATCGGGTTTGGGGGCGCGACCTACGAGCGGTACTTC
CASSFIGFGGATYERYF
>.|TRBV20-1|.|TRBJ2-7
TGCAGTGCTAGAGAACCCCCGTCCTACGAGCAGTACTTC
CSAREPPSYEQYF
>once|TRBV7-2|.|TRBJ2-1
TGTGCCAGCAGGAATCTTAATGAGCAGTTCTTC
CASRNLNEQFF
>.|TRBV30|.|TRBJ1-2
TGTGTCCGGGGCGAGGGGAACTATGGCTACACCTTC
CVRGEGNYGYTF
>.|TRBV21-1|.|TRBJ2-5
TGTGCCAGCAGCCCTACGGCTTCTACCTTGAGAGACCAAGAGACCCAGTACTTC
CASSPTASTLRDQETQYF
>.|TRBV4-3|.|TRBJ2-1
TGCGCCAGCAGCCAAGATCGCCAGGGCGGTGAGCAGTTCTTC
CASSQDRQGGEQFF
>few|TRBV12-3/TRBV12-4|.|TRBJ2-5
TGTGCCAGCAGTTTAGCGGGAATGGCGACCCAGTACTTC
CASSLAGMATQYF
>.|TRBV12-3/TRBV12-4|TRBD2|TRBJ2-1
TGTGCCAGCCGACTAGCATCGCAGGGTGAGCAGTTCTTC
CASRLASQGEQFF
>few|TRBV20-1|.|TRBJ2-1
TGCAGTGCTAGAGATCCTGGCGGGGCCCTCTACAATGAGCAGTTCTTC
CSARDPGGALYNEQFF
>once|TRBV6-2/TRBV6-3|.|TRBJ1-1
TGTGCCAGCAGTGGAACAACGAACACTGAAGCTTTCTTT
CASSGTTNTEAFF
>.|TRBV12-3/TRBV12-4|.|TRBJ2-5
TGTGCCAGCAGTTTACCCAGCCACGAGACCCAGTACTTC
CASSLPSHETQYF
>.|TRBV14|.|TRBJ2-1
TGTGCCAGCAGCCAACAAGCGTTTGAGCAGTTCTTC
CASSQQAFEQFF
>.|TRBV20-1|TRBD1|TRBJ2-1
TGCAGTGCTAGCCCTGTTGAGGGGGCCGGGATCAATGAGCAGTTCTTC
CSASPVEGAGINEQFF
>once|TRBV5-1|TRBD1|TRBJ2-7
TGCGCCAGCAGCTTGGGCCGGGACAGGGACTACGAGCAGTACTTC
CASSLGRDRDYEQYF
>few|TRBV29-1|.|TRBJ2-2
TGCAGCGTCATGGGACGATTGAACACCGGGGAGCTGTTTTTT
CSVMGRLNTGELFF
>.|TRBV7-8|TRBD1|TRBJ2-5
TGTGCCAGCAGACGAGGACAGGGTGGGAAGACCCAGTACTTC
CASRRGQGGKTQYF
>once|TRBV6-1|TRBD2|TRBJ2-1
TGTGCCAGCAGTGAAAGGGCTAGCGGGAGGTACAATGAGCAGTTCTTC
CASSERASGRYNEQFF
>.|TRBV4-3|TRBD2|TRBJ2-4
TGCGCCAGCAGCCAAGATGCACTAGCGGGGGGCCGGTATGACATTCAGTACTTC
CASSQDALAGGRYDIQYF
>.|TRBV20-1|.|TRBJ2-5
TGCAGTGCTAGAGTCGGACTGCAAGAGACCCAGTACTTC
CSARVGLQETQYF
>.|TRBV19|.|TRBJ2-7
TGTGCCAGTAGTCGGACAGCAACCGGGTACGAGCAGTACTTC
CASSRTATGYEQYF
>.|TRBV27|.|TRBJ1-5
TGTGCCAGCAGTAACAGGGTTTCGAGCAATCAGCCCCAGCATTTT
CASSNRVSSNQPQHF
>few|TRBV6-1|.|TRBJ2-7
TGTGCCAGCAGTGAAATTTCACATGAGGGGATCGAGCAGTACTTC
CASSEISHEGIEQYF
>.|TRBV7-9|.|TRBJ1-2
TGTGCCAGCAGCTTAGTTTCAGAAGATAACTATGGCTACACCTTC
CASSLVSEDNYGYTF
>few|TRBV7-2|TRBD2|TRBJ2-3
TGTGCCAGCAGCTCGCCTAGCGGAATTCAGGTTACAGATACGCAGTATTTT
CASSSPSGIQVTDTQYF
>.|TRBV6-6|.|TRBJ2-7
TGTGCCAGCAGTTACGAGGTTGTCGGCAGCGAGCAGTACTTC
CASSYEVVGSEQYF